This is a list of T cell receptor beta chains from one sample in a study of cytomegalovirus exposure and HLA in healthy donors. Profiled with immunoSEQ multiplex PCR; TCRdb holds only in-frame clones, not every one. The sample consists of about 150,000 clones, approximately 80% of them appearing once. Sample: PBMCs. These receptors originate from a middle-aged woman in good health and CMV-seropositive. The conserved cysteine and the conserved F or W are not part of the CDR3 here.

v_call: TRBV18; cdr3_aa: ASWGGSGRSLNTEAF
v_call: TRBV6-5; cdr3_aa: ASRRSAGLNEKLF
v_call: TRBV14; cdr3_aa: ASSPAGGRSDEQF
v_call: TRBV7-3; cdr3_aa: ASSHGGGTAEAF
v_call: TRBV27; cdr3_aa: ASRAQGGSYEQY
v_call: TRBV27; cdr3_aa: ASSSGSLPSETQY
v_call: TRBV10-3; cdr3_aa: ATGGGLLSYEQY
v_call: TRBV6-4; cdr3_aa: ASSRSGTGANTGELF
v_call: TRBV25-1; cdr3_aa: ASSKTGHGYT
v_call: TRBV9; cdr3_aa: ASSVPGTGGRDEQY
v_call: TRBV7-7; cdr3_aa: ASRDSLNSPLH
v_call: TRBV4-2; cdr3_aa: ASSQGTGGTYNEQF
v_call: TRBV18; cdr3_aa: ASSPSGDRYNEQF
v_call: TRBV7-9; cdr3_aa: SSSSQGWNTEAF
v_call: TRBV7-2; cdr3_aa: ASSLTSGLSTDTQY
v_call: TRBV10-2; cdr3_aa: ASSDQPEGGLAGDTGELF
v_call: TRBV6-5; cdr3_aa: ASSRDRVAF
v_call: TRBV2; cdr3_aa: ASARGDNSPLH
v_call: TRBV12-5; cdr3_aa: ASGLGAEAF
v_call: TRBV13; cdr3_aa: ASSSETAYEQY
v_call: TRBV19; cdr3_aa: ASTSPADRLDNEQF
v_call: TRBV5-1; cdr3_aa: ASSADSYGYT
v_call: TRBV27; cdr3_aa: ASRGGGMPPYEQY
v_call: TRBV14; cdr3_aa: ASSQVSVSYEQY
v_call: TRBV29-1; cdr3_aa: SVGGREYQETQY
v_call: TRBV2; cdr3_aa: ASKVAGPGDTQY
v_call: TRBV9; cdr3_aa: ASSVGAGSSYNEQF
v_call: TRBV6-1; cdr3_aa: ASSIRGTEAF
v_call: TRBV6-5; cdr3_aa: ASTPLAGGQHEQY
v_call: TRBV5-1; cdr3_aa: ASSLSSWAASNTGELF
v_call: TRBV19; cdr3_aa: ASSSKTGRVYTEAF
v_call: TRBV10-2; cdr3_aa: ASSEPRDRGNQETQY
v_call: TRBV30; cdr3_aa: AWTATGQGAYNEQF
v_call: TRBV28; cdr3_aa: ASSQGNSPLH
v_call: TRBV7-3; cdr3_aa: ASSLKGGLAGIYNEQF
v_call: TRBV5-5; cdr3_aa: ASRLAGYEQY
v_call: TRBV29-1; cdr3_aa: SARQGHEQY
v_call: TRBV18; cdr3_aa: ASSRGQANTEAF
v_call: TRBV28; cdr3_aa: ASSDPGQIQETQY